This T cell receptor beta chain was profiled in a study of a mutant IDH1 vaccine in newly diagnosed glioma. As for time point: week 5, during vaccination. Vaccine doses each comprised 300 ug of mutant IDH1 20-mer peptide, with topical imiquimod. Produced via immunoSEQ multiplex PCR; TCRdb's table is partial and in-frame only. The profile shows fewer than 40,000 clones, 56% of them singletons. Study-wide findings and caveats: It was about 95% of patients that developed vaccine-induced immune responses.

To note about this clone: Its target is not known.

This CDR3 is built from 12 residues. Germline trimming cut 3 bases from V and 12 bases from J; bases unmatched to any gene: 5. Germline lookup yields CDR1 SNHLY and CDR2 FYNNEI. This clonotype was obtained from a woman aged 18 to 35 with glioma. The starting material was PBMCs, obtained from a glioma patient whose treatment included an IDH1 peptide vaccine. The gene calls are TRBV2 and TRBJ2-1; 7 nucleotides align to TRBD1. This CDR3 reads CASSELRTGQFF. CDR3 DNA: TGTGCCAGCAGTGAGTTAAGGACAGGGCAGTTCTTC.